This T cell receptor (beta chain) derives from a study of T-cell memory formation after mild COVID-19. Looked up from germline, CDR1 is LGHDT and CDR2 is YNNKEL (reference sequence). V lost 4 bases and J lost 1; bases outside the gene matches: 6. The CDR3 has 16 amino acids. Researchers used 5'RACE with constant-segment primers to make TCR alpha and TCR beta cDNA libraries that carry sample barcodes and UMIs. TCRdb redid the calling of the 5' RACE reads with MiXCR, one entry per CDR3 protein. The sample includes over 350,000 distinct CDR3 sequences, approximately 25% of them seen just once. Sequenced input: PBMCs or a T cell subset sorted from them (not recorded which). The TCR sequence derives from an adult woman who had mild COVID-19 (a few samples of this study predate the infection). Cell type and time point are not known. The genes are TRBV3-1 and TRBJ2-2; TRBD1 agrees at 7 bases. The CDR3 coding sequence is TGTGCCAGCAGCCCTCTCCGGACAGGGAACACCGGGGAGCTGTTTTTT. It translates to CASSPLRTGNTGELFF.